A single sample gave rise to the 26 T cell receptor beta chains below, sequenced in a study of T cell responses to AZD1222 COVID-19 vaccine. Profiled with immunoSEQ multiplex PCR; TCRdb holds only in-frame clones, not every one. The table lists fewer than 200,000 clones, around 89% of them singletons. The sequenced sample was peripheral blood, obtained 28 days after the second AZD1222 dose. These receptors all come from an adult who received the AZD1222 COVID-19 vaccine.

This clone was seen a few times. V and J are TRBV6-2 or TRBV6-3 and TRBJ2-7; D not resolved. Deletions cut 1 base from V and 0 bases from J, with 10 bases between. Per germline, CDR1 MNHEY and CDR2 SVGEGT. The CDR3 contains 15 residues. This CDR3 reads CASSYWDPSSYEQYF. CDR3 DNA sequence: TGTGCCAGCAGTTACTGGGATCCGAGCTCCTACGAGCAGTACTTC.

The V call is TRBV5-1, the J call TRBJ2-6; no definite D call. Germline V gene sequence: CDR1 SGHRS, CDR2 YFSETQ. This CDR3 is built from 17 residues. The germline V and J ends were trimmed by 0 bases and 2 bases, with 12 bases remaining between them. For the CDR3, the DNA is TGCGCCAGCAGCTTGGCACCAATTCACACTGGGGCCAACGTCCTGACTTTC. Its translation is CASSLAPIHTGANVLTF.

This chain uses TRBV6-5 with TRBJ1-4; 9 bases are a match to TRBD1. With 7 bases clipped from V and 2 bases from J, the junction kept 5 bases outside the gene matches. CDR3 length: 15 amino acids. The germline V gene has CDR1 MNHEY and CDR2 SVGAGI. CDR3 in amino acids: CASIDRGETNEKLFF. The CDR3 bases are TGTGCCAGCATAGACAGGGGGGAGACTAATGAAAAACTGTTTTTT.

The chain links TRBV4-2 to TRBJ2-7; D perhaps matches TRBD2 (6 bases). V was trimmed by 0 bases and J by 7 bases, leaving 13 bases between them. CDR1 and CDR2 (germline): LGHNA, YNFKEQ. The CDR3 covers 14 residues. In DNA, the CDR3 is TGTGCCAGCAGCCAAGATTTAGCGGTGGGAGAGCAGTACTTC. It translates to CASSQDLAVGEQYF.

The chain employs TRBV7-2 and TRBJ2-3; D is undetermined. CDR3 length equals 13 residues. Germline V gene data show CDR1 as SGHTA and CDR2 as FQGNSA. Trimming shortened V by 5 bases and J by 8 bases, and 14 bases separated the two germline ends. CDR3 sequence: CASSLSPVSTQYF. CDR3 in DNA: TGTGCCAGCAGCCTGTCCCCCGTGAGTACGCAGTATTTT.

In DNA form, the CDR3 reads TGTGCCTGGAGTCGGGGCAGGGGCTCCTACGAGCAGTACTTC. Protein: CAWSRGRGSYEQYF. The chain joins TRBV30 to TRBJ2-7; weak D call: TRBD1 (6 bases). Per the germline V gene, CDR1 is GTSNPN and CDR2 is SVGIG (reference sequence). V was clipped by 2 bases and J by 0 bases, with 11 bases between them. This CDR3 is 14 amino acids long.

The genes are TRBV6-6 and TRBJ2-2, with 10 bases aligning to TRBD2. After removal of 6 bases from V and 2 bases from J, the junction contained 3 bases not matched to a gene. Germline lookup yields CDR1 MNHNY and CDR2 SVGAGI (reference sequence). This CDR3 contains 15 residues. DNA of the CDR3: TGTGCCAGCAGGACTAGCGGGTTAAACACCGGGGAGCTGTTTTTT. This codes for CASRTSGLNTGELFF.

This clone was detected a few times. This chain links TRBV27 with TRBJ1-5; perhaps TRBD1 as D (5 bases). Trimming removed 6 bases at V and 10 bases at J, with 16 bases between. The germline gives CDR1 MNHEY, CDR2 SMNVEV (reference sequence). The CDR3 sequence is 13 residues long. The CDR3 DNA follows: TGTGCCAGCAGCCGTAGTAGGGACGATCCCCAGCATTTT. Translated: CASSRSRDDPQHF.

This chain uses TRBV11-2 with TRBJ2-3; 8 bases line up with TRBD2. Germline CDR1 is SGHAT and CDR2 is FQNNGV. The length of the CDR3 is 13 residues. With 4 bases clipped from V and 14 bases from J, the junction kept 11 bases outside the gene matches. The CDR3 protein is CASSSPSGTRPYF. Here the CDR3 DNA reads TGTGCCAGCAGCTCCCCCTCCGGGACTAGACCGTATTTT.

CDR3 sequence reads: CASSLRSGVSYEQYF. CDR3 nucleotide sequence: TGTGCCAGCAGCTTACGTAGCGGGGTAAGCTACGAGCAGTACTTC. The V call is TRBV13, the J call TRBJ2-7; 8 nucleotides line up with TRBD2. The CDR3 is 15 residues long. Germline V gene data show CDR1 as PRHDT and CDR2 as FYEKMQ (reference sequence). The V and J ends lost 2 bases and 3 bases, in that order; junction bases with no gene match: 6.

The chain recombines TRBV7-9 with TRBJ2-7; 13 bases agree with TRBD2. CDR3 size: 17 residues. CDR1 is SEHNR and CDR2 is FQNEAQ in the germline V gene (reference sequence). The V segment lost 5 bases and the J segment 7 bases; nucleotides outside the gene matches: 14. DNA for the CDR3: TGTGCCAGCAGCGGCGGGACTAGCGGGATGAGAAGGGGAGAGCAGTACTTC. Translating it yields CASSGGTSGMRRGEQYF.

The chain combines TRBV5-4 with TRBJ1-1; D gene ambiguous. The length of the CDR3 is 12 residues. Trimming took 0 bases from V and 3 from J, leaving 3 bases between them. The V gene's germline CDR1 is SGHNT and CDR2 YYREEE (reference sequence). This chain's CDR3 is CASSLDDTEAFF. CDR3 coding DNA: TGTGCCAGCAGCTTGGACGACACTGAAGCTTTCTTT.

The V gene is TRBV7-2, the J gene TRBJ2-1, with 9 bases aligning to TRBD2. V was clipped by 5 bases and J by 3 bases; unmatched bases: 8. There are 16 residues in the CDR3. Per germline, CDR1 SGHTA and CDR2 FQGNSA. The CDR3 bases are TGTGCCAGCAGCCCGCCGGGACTAGCAGTCTACAATGAGCAGTTCTTC. Amino acid sequence: CASSPPGLAVYNEQFF.

The chain uses TRBV7-8 and TRBJ2-7; D ambiguous. Trimming left V 3 bases short and J 5 bases short, with 11 bases between. Germline values: CDR1 SGHVS, CDR2 FQNEAQ. The CDR3 sequence is 13 residues long. The CDR3 DNA is TGTGCCAGCAGCTTGGGCCGAAGCAACGAGCAGTACTTC. Translated, it gives CASSLGRSNEQYF.

The J gene is TRBJ1-5, the V gene TRBV15, with a weak D call TRBD1 (5 bases). The length of the CDR3 is 13 residues. CDR1 and CDR2 from the germline V gene are LNHNV and YYDKDF (reference sequence). V was cut by 1 base and J by 8 bases, with 9 bases left in between. This CDR3 reads CATSRGGSKPQHF. Written as DNA, the CDR3 is TGTGCCACCAGCAGAGGGGGGAGTAAGCCCCAGCATTTT.

This chain joins TRBV9 and TRBJ2-1; TRBD2 aligns across 15 bases. Germline CDR1 is SGDLS and CDR2 is YYNGEE. V shed 3 bases and J 3 bases; nucleotides not matched to a gene: 4. The CDR3 covers 17 residues. Written as DNA, the CDR3 is TGTGCCAGCAGCGAGGGACTAGCGGGAGGCAACTACAATGAGCAGTTCTTC. It yields the protein CASSEGLAGGNYNEQFF.

The chain is built from TRBV30 and TRBJ1-6, with D unclear. The CDR3 loop spans 11 amino acids. Germline assignment: CDR1 GTSNPN and CDR2 SVGIG (reference sequence). V dropped 0 bases and J dropped 16 bases, with 10 bases sitting between them. CDR3 in amino acids: CAWSVGAWLHF. The CDR3 bases are TGTGCCTGGAGTGTCGGCGCCTGGCTCCACTTT.

The J gene is TRBJ1-1, the V gene TRBV30; no clear D. Deletions cut 3 bases from V and 0 bases from J, with 8 bases between. Per germline, CDR1 GTSNPN and CDR2 SVGIG (reference sequence). The CDR3 consists of 13 residues. CDR3 region: CAWRDAMNTEAFF. The DNA for the CDR3 is TGTGCCTGGAGAGACGCGATGAACACTGAAGCTTTCTTT.

The genes are TRBV6-2 or TRBV6-3 and TRBJ1-1; D perhaps matches TRBD1 (5 bases). This CDR3 region has 12 residues. Trimming stripped 2 bases from V and 7 bases from J, with 8 bases between. The germline CDR1 and CDR2 sequences are MNHEY and SVGEGT. The CDR3 region is CASSYQGVEAFF. The CDR3 nucleotides read TGTGCCAGCAGTTACCAGGGAGTTGAAGCTTTCTTT.

The gene calls are TRBV28 and TRBJ1-2; 9 nucleotides agree with TRBD1. This CDR3 spans 14 amino acids. Looked up from germline, CDR1 is MDHEN and CDR2 is SYDVKM. The ends lost 6 bases at V and 2 bases at J; junction bases unmatched: 4. In DNA, the CDR3 is TGTGCCAGCAGGTATGGGACAGGGAACTATGGCTACACCTTC. Its protein product is CASRYGTGNYGYTF.

This clone was counted between two and nine times. V usage is TRBV9 and J usage is TRBJ1-2; D remains unclear. Germline values: CDR1 SGDLS, CDR2 YYNGEE. Trimming stripped 4 bases from V and 7 bases from J, with 14 bases between. The CDR3 runs to 13 residues. Here the CDR3 DNA reads TGTGCCAGCAGCCCCCGGAATCAAGGTGGCTACACCTTC. It encodes CASSPRNQGGYTF.

This clone was seen only a few times. V usage is TRBV7-9 and J usage is TRBJ2-2, with 7 bases aligning to TRBD2. After removal of 1 base from V and 5 bases from J, the junction contained 10 bases not matched to a gene. The CDR3 has 17 amino acids. CDR1 and CDR2 from the germline V gene are SEHNR and FQNEAQ (reference sequence). CDR3 amino acids: CASSLDEGLAETGELFF. DNA of the CDR3: TGTGCCAGCAGCTTAGACGAAGGGCTAGCGGAGACCGGGGAGCTGTTTTTT. The full variable domain, in which reference TRBV7-9 and TRBJ2-2 provide the parts outside the CDR3, is DTGVSQNPRHKITKRGQNVTFRCDPISEHNRLYWYRQTLGQGPEFLTYFQNEAQLEKSRLLSDRFSAERPKGSFSTLEIQRTEQGDSAMYLCASSLDEGLAETGELFFGEGSRLTVL.

This sequence joins TRBV24-1 and TRBJ2-3; D unresolved. This CDR3 region has 11 residues. Germline CDR1 is KGHDR and CDR2 is SFDVKD. The V end was cut by 7 bases, the J end by 1 base, with 2 bases between. CDR3 in DNA: TGTGCCACCAGGGGCACAGATACGCAGTATTTT. Encoded protein: CATRGTDTQYF.

V is TRBV7-6 and J is TRBJ2-7; 7 bases agree with TRBD2. Germline V lookup: CDR1 SGHVS, CDR2 FNYEAQ. This CDR3 is 14 amino acids long. J gave up 6 bases and V 1 base, and 6 bases lay outside the gene matches. CDR3 nucleotides: TGTGCCAGCAGCTTAGTGGCGGGAGCTATCGAGCAGTACTTC. Encoded protein: CASSLVAGAIEQYF.

The chain carries TRBV6-5 and TRBJ2-7; TRBD1 aligns across 7 bases. Unmatched junction bases numbered 6, after V lost 3 bases and J lost 1 base. The V gene's germline CDR1 is MNHEY and CDR2 SVGAGI. The CDR3 contains 15 residues. Written as DNA, the CDR3 is TGTGCCAGCAGTTATGGGACAGCGATTTCCTACGAGCAGTACTTC. This encodes CASSYGTAISYEQYF.

The chain recombines TRBV7-2 with TRBJ2-1; the match to TRBD2 covers 8 bases. The CDR3 loop spans 16 amino acids. Per the germline V gene, CDR1 is SGHTA and CDR2 is FQGNSA. Trimming at V came to 2 bases and at J to 4 bases, leaving 7 bases not matched to a gene. The CDR3 DNA sequence: TGTGCCAGCAGCTTAAGCGGGAGCGGGGCTTACAATGAGCAGTTCTTC. Protein: CASSLSGSGAYNEQFF. Using reference TRBV7-2 and TRBJ2-1 for the parts outside the CDR3, the full variable domain is GAGVSQSPSNKVTEKGKDVELRCDPISGHTALYWYRQSLGQGLEFLIYFQGNSAPDKSGLPSDRFSAERTGGSVSTLTIQRTQQEDSAVYLCASSLSGSGAYNEQFFGPGTRLTVL.